This record looks at one T cell receptor (beta chain) sequence and its context. These data originate in a study of chemoradiotherapy in HPV16-positive cancers. Study details: Candidate HPV-specific clones and shared TCR motifs came from two HPV16-positive patients.

The CDR3 runs 14 residues. Germline values: CDR1 SGHTA, CDR2 FQGNSA. Trimming took 2 bases from V and 8 from J, leaving 15 bases between them. TCRdb keeps only in-frame clones here, not all; method: immunoSEQ multiplex PCR. The sample carries about 6,000 clones, roughly 76% recorded once. The TCR originated in a human donor with HPV-associated anogenital cancer. V and J are TRBV7-2 and TRBJ1-2; D gene ambiguous. This sample was taken from a patient who underwent chemoradiotherapy. DNA of the CDR3: TGTGCCAGCAGCTTACCCCCAACTGGGAGGGGCTACACCTTC. It encodes CASSLPPTGRGYTF.